This T cell receptor beta chain appears in the sequencing data of a study of T and B cells in COVID-19 patients. Study overall: The recovered patients had mostly mild to moderate COVID-19 with outpatient management.

The CDR3 has 17 residues. V dropped 5 bases and J dropped 0; count of bases not matched to a gene: 12. Germline V gene sequence: CDR1 LNHNV, CDR2 YYDKDF (reference sequence). From blood, roughly 250-500 ng of genomic DNA served as TRB template. Multiplex PCR with BIOMED2 TRB-A/B primer pools amplified TRB rearrangements. A single record per CDR3 protein comes from TCRdb applying MiXCR to the multiplex PCR reads. The table has thousands of distinct CDR3 sequences, 27% seen once. This clonotype counts as medium-sized. Its matching antigen is unknown. Study-wide results and caveats: Patients with COVID-19 reportedly showed strongly skewed T cell receptor beta variable and joining gene usage. The recovered cohort had under 3,000 exclusive TCR clusters, including a few dozen low generation probability clusters. Blood from mildly ill patients while symptomatic, and early samples from severe cases, were scarce.

The specimen was blood. The clonotype originates from a human donor with active COVID-19. The V call is TRBV15, the J call TRBJ1-2, with 7 positions matching TRBD1. The CDR3 DNA is TGTGCCACCAGCCGTCGGAGACAGGGTACTTCTAACTATGGCTACACCTTC. Its protein product is CATSRRRQGTSNYGYTF. The variable domain in full, completed from reference TRBV15 and TRBJ1-2, reads DAMVIQNPRYQVTQFGKPVTLSCSQTLNHNVMYWYQQKSSQAPKLLFHYYDKDFNNEADTPDNFQSRRPNTSFCFLDIRSPGLGDTAMYLCATSRRRQGTSNYGYTFGSGTRLTVV.